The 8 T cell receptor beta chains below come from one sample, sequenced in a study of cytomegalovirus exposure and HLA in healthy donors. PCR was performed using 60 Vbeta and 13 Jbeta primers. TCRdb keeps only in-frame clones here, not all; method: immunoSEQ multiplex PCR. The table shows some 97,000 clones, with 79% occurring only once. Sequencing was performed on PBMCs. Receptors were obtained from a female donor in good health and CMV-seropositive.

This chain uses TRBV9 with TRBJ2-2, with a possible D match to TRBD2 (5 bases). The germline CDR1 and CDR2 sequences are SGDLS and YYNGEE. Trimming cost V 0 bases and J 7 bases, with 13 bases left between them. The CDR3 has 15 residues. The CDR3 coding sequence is TGTGCCAGCAGCGTAGACTGGCGGGTAAACGGGGAGCTGTTTTTT. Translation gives CASSVDWRVNGELFF.

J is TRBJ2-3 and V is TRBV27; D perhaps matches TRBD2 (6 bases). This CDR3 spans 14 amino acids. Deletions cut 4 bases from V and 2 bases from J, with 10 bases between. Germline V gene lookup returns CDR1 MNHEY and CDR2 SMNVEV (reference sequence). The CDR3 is CASSSGLLTDTQYF. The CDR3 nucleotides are TGTGCCAGCAGTTCGGGACTCCTCACAGATACGCAGTATTTT.

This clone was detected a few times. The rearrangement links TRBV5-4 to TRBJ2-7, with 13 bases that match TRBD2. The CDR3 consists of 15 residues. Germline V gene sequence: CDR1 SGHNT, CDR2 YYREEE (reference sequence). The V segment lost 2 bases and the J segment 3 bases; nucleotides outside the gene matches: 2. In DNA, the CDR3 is TGTGCCAGCAGCTTAGGGACTAGCGGGATCTACGAGCAGTACTTC. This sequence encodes CASSLGTSGIYEQYF.

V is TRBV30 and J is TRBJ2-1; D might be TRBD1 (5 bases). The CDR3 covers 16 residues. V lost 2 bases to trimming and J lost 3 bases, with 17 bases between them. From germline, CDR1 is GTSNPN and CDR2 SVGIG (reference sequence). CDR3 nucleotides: TGTGCCTGGAGTTACCCGGGCAGGGCAGGCTACAATGAGCAGTTCTTC. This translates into CAWSYPGRAGYNEQFF.

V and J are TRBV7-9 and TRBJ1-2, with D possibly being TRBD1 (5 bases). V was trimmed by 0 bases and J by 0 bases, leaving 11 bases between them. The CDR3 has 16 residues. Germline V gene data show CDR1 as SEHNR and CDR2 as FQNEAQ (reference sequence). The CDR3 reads CASSLATDRANYGYTF. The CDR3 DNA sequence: TGTGCCAGCAGCTTAGCCACAGACAGAGCTAACTATGGCTACACCTTC.

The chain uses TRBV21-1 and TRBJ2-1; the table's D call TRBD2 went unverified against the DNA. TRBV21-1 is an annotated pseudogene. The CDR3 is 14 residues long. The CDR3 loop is CASSKVKLLNEQFF. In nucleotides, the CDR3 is TGTGCCAGCAGCAAAGTCAAGCTTTTGAATGAGCAGTTCTTC.

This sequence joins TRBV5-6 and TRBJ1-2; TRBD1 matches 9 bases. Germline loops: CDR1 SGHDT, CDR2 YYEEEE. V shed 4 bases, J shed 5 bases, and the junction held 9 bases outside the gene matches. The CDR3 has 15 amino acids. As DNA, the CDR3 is TGTGCCAGCAGCCCACGGGACAGGGAGTGGTATGGCTACACCTTC. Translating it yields CASSPRDREWYGYTF.

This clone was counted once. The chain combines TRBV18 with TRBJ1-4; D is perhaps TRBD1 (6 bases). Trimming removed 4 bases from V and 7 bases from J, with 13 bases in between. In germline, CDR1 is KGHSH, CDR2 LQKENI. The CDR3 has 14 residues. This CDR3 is CASSQDSVGEKLFF. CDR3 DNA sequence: TGTGCCAGCTCACAGGACAGTGTCGGTGAAAAACTGTTTTTT.